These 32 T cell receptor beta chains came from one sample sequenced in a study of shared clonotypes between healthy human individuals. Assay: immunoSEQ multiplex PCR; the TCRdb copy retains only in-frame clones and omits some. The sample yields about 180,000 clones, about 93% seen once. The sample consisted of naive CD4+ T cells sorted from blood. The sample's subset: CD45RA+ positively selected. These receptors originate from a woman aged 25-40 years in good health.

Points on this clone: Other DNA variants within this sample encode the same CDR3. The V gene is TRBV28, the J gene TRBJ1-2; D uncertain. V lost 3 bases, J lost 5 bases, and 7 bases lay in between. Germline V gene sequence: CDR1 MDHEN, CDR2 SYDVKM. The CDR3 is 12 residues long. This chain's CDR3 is CASSLAGYGYTF. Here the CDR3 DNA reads TGTGCCAGCAGTTTGGCAGGATATGGCTACACCTTC.

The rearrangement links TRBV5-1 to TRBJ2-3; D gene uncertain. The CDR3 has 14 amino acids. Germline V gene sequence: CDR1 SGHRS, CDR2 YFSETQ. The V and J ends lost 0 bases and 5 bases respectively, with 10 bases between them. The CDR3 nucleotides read TGCGCCAGCAGCTTGGAGGATTGGGGAGATACGCAGTATTTT. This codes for CASSLEDWGDTQYF.

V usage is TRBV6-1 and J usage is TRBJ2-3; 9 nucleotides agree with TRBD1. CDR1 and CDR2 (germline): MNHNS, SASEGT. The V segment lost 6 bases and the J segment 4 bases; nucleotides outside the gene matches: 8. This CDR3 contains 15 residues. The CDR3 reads CASSPGQGNADTQYF. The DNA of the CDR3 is TGTGCCAGCAGCCCGGGACAGGGCAATGCAGATACGCAGTATTTT.

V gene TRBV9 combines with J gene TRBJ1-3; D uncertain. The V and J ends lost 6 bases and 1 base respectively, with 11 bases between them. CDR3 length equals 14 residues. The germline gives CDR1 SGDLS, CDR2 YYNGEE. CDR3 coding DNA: TGTGCCAGCATCCTCGGAGATTCTGGAAACACCATATATTTT. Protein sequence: CASILGDSGNTIYF.

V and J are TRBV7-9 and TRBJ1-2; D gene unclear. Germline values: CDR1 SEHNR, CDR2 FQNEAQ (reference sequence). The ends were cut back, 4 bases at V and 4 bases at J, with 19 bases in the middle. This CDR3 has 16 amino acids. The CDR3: CASSYLSMLGSYGYTF. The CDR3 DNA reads TGTGCCAGCAGCTACCTCTCAATGTTAGGGAGCTATGGCTACACCTTC.

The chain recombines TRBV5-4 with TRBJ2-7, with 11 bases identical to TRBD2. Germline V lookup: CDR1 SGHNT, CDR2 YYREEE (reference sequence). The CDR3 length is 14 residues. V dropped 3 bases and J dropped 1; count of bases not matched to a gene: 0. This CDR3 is CASSSSGRSYEQYF. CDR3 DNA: TGTGCCAGCAGCTCTAGCGGGAGGTCCTACGAGCAGTACTTC. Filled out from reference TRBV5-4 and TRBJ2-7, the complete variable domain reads ETGVTQSPTHLIKTRGQQVTLRCSSQSGHNTVSWYQQALGQGPQFIFQYYREEENGRGNFPPRFSGLQFPNYSSELNVNALELDDSALYLCASSSSGRSYEQYFGPGTRLTVT.

The CDR3 reads CASSRLAGVSYEQYF. As DNA, the CDR3 is TGTGCCAGCAGTCGACTAGCGGGAGTCTCCTACGAGCAGTACTTC. The rearrangement joins TRBV7-2 to TRBJ2-7; TRBD2 agrees at 12 bases. Looked up from germline, CDR1 is SGHTA and CDR2 is FQGNSA. This CDR3 contains 15 residues. V lost 6 bases to trimming and J lost 0 bases; unmatched junction nucleotides: 3.

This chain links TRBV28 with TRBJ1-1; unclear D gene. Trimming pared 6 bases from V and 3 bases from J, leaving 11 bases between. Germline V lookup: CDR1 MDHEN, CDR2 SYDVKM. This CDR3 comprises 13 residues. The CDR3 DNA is TGTGCCAGCAGGGAGCAGACCTACACTGAAGCTTTCTTT. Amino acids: CASREQTYTEAFF. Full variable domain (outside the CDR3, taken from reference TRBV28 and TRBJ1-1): DVKVTQSSRYLVKRTGEKVFLECVQDMDHENMFWYRQDPGLGLRLIYFSYDVKMKEKGDIPEGYSVSREKKERFSLILESASTNQTSMYLCASREQTYTEAFFGQGTRLTVV.

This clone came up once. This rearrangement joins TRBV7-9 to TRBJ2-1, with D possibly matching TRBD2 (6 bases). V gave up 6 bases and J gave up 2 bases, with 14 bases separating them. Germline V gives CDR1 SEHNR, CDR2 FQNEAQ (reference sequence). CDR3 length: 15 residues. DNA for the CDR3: TGTGCCAGCAGACCGGCGGGATGGACCTACAATGAGCAGTTCTTC. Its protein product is CASRPAGWTYNEQFF.

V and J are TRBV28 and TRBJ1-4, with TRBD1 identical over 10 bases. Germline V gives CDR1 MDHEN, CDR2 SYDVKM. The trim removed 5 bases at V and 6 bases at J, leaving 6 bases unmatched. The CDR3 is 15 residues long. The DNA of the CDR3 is TGTGCCAGCAGTGGGAAAGGGACAGGGGATGAAAAACTGTTTTTT. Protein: CASSGKGTGDEKLFF.

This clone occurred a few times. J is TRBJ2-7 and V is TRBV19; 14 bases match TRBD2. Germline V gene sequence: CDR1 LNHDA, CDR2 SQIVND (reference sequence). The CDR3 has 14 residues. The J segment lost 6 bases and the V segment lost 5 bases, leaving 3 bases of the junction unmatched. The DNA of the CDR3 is TGTGCCAGTAGTGGGACTAGCGGGAGAGGCGAGCAGTACTTC. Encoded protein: CASSGTSGRGEQYF.

This CDR3 is CAISPRDTLYEQYF. DNA for the CDR3: TGTGCCATCTCCCCACGGGACACCCTCTACGAGCAGTACTTC. The chain employs TRBV10-3 and TRBJ2-7, with a tentative D call TRBD1 (6 bases). With 8 bases removed from V and 3 bases from J, the gap between germline ends came to 17 bases. The germline CDR1 and CDR2 sequences are ENHRY and SYGVKD. The CDR3 covers 14 residues.

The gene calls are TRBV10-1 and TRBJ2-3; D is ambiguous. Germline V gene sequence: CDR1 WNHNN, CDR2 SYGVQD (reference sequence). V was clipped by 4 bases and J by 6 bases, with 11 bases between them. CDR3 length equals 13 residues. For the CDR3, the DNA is TGCGCCAGCAGTGTATCCAGGTGGGATACGCAGTATTTT. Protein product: CASSVSRWDTQYF.

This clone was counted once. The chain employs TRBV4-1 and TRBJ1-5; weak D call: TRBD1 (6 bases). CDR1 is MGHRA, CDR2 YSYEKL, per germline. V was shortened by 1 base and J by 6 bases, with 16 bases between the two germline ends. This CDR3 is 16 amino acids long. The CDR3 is CASSQGGAMVGQPQHF. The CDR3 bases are TGCGCCAGCAGCCAAGGGGGGGCGATGGTCGGTCAGCCCCAGCATTTT.

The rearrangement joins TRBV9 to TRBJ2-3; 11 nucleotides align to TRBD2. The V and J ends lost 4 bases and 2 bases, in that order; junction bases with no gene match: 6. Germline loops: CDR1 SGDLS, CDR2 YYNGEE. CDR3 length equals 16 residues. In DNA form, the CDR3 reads TGTGCCAGCAGCCTCCTAGCGGGGGGAATCACAGATACGCAGTATTTT. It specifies CASSLLAGGITDTQYF.

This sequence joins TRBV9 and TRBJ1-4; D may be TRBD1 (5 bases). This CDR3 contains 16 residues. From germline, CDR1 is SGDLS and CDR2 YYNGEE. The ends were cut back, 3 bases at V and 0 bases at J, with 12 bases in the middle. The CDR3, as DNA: TGTGCCAGCAGCGGTCGACAGATAGCAACTAATGAAAAACTGTTTTTT. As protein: CASSGRQIATNEKLFF.

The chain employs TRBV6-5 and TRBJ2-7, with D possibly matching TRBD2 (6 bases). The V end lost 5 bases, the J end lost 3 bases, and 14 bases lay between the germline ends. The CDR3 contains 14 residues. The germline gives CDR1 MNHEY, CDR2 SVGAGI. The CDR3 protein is CASSTRDLYYEQYF. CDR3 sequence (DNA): TGTGCCAGCAGTACAAGGGACTTATACTACGAGCAGTACTTC.

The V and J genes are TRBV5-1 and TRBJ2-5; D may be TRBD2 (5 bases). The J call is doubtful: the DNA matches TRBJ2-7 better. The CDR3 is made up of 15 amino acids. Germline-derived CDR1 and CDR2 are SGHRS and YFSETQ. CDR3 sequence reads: CASSLGPTSSYEQYF. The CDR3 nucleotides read TGCGCCAGCAGCTTGGGTCCAACTAGCTCCTACGAGCAGTACTTC.

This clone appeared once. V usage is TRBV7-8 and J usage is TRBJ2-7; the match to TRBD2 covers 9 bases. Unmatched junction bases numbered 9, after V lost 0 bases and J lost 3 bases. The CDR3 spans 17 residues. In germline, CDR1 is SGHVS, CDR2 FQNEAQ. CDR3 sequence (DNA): TGTGCCAGCAGCTTAGCAGGAACTAGCGGGTCGGTCTACGAGCAGTACTTC. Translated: CASSLAGTSGSVYEQYF.

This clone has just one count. In DNA, the CDR3 is TGTGCCAGCAGTGCTACGACTAGCCCACTTTGGAATGAGCAGTTCTTC. This gives the protein CASSATTSPLWNEQFF. This chain connects TRBV25-1 to TRBJ2-1; TRBD2 matches at 7 bases. Germline CDR1 MGHDK, CDR2 SYGVNS. Germline trimming cut 4 bases from V and 7 bases from J; bases unmatched to any gene: 13. The CDR3 totals 16 residues.

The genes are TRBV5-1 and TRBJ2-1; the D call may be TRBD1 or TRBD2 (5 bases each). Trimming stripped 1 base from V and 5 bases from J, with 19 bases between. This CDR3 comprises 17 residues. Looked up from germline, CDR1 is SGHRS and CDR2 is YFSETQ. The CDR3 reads CASSLPPGTGKHNEQFF. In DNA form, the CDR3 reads TGCGCCAGCAGCTTGCCCCCAGGGACGGGTAAACACAATGAGCAGTTCTTC. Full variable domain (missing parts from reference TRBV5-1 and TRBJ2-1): KAGVTQTPRYLIKTRGQQVTLSCSPISGHRSVSWYQQTPGQGLQFLFEYFSETQRNKGNFPGRFSGRQFSNSRSEMNVSTLELGDSALYLCASSLPPGTGKHNEQFFGPGTRLTVL.

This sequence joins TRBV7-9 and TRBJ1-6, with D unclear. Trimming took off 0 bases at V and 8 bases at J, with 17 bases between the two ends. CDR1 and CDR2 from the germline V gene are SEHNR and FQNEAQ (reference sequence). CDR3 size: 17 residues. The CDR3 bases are TGTGCCAGCAGCTTAGCGCTGGCAGTCCGGAGTGATTCACCCCTCCACTTT. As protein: CASSLALAVRSDSPLHF. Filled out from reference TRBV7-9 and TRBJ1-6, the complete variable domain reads DTGVSQNPRHKITKRGQNVTFRCDPISEHNRLYWYRQTLGQGPEFLTYFQNEAQLEKSRLLSDRFSAERPKGSFSTLEIQRTEQGDSAMYLCASSLALAVRSDSPLHFGNGTRLTVT.

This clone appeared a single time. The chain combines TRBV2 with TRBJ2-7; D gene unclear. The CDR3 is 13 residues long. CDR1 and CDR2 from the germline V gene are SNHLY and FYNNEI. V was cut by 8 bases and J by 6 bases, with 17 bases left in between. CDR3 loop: CASARGPVGEQYF. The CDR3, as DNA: TGTGCCAGCGCGCGCGGTCCGGTTGGCGAGCAGTACTTC.

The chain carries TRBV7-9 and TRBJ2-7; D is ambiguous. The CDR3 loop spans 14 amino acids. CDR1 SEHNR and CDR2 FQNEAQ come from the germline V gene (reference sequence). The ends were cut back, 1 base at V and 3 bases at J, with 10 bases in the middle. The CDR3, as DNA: TGTGCCAGCAGCTTAGAAGACGGTCTCTACGAGCAGTACTTC. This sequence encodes CASSLEDGLYEQYF.

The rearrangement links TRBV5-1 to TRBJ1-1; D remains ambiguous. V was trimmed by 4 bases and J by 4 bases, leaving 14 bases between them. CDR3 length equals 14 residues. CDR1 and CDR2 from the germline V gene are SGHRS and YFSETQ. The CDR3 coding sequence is TGCGCCAGCAGCCCCTCGGGCGGGTTCACTGAAGCTTTCTTT. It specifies CASSPSGGFTEAFF.

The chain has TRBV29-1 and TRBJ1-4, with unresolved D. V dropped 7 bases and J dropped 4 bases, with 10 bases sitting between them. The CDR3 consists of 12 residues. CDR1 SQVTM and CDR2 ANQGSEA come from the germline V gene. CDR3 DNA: TGCAGCGGACGCTGGGGTAATGAAAAACTGTTTTTT. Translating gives CSGRWGNEKLFF.

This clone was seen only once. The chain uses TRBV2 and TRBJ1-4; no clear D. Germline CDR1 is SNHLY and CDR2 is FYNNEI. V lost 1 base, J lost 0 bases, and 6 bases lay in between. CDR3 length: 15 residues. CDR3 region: CASSEVGATNEKLFF. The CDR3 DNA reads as TGTGCCAGCAGTGAAGTTGGCGCAACTAATGAAAAACTGTTTTTT. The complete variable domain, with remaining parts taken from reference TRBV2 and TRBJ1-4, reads EPEVTQTPSHQVTQMGQEVILRCVPISNHLYFYWYRQILGQKVEFLVSFYNNEISEKSEIFDDQFSVERPDGSNFTLKIRSTKLEDSAMYFCASSEVGATNEKLFFGSGTQLSVL.

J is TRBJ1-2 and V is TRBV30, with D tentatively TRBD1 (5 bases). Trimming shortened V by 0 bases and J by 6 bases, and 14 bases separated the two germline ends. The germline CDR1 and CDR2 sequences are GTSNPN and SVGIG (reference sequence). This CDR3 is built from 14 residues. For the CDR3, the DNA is TGTGCCTGGAGTGTATTGCCCAGGGAACATGGCTACACCTTC. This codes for CAWSVLPREHGYTF.

The CDR3, as DNA: TGTGCCAGCAGTTTCGACAGGGCAAGCTCCTACGAGCAGTACTTC. Translated, it gives CASSFDRASSYEQYF. V is TRBV2 and J is TRBJ2-5; 7 bases are a match to TRBD1. The DNA end lines up better with TRBJ2-7; the J call may be wrong. This CDR3 is 15 amino acids long. Germline V CDR1 and CDR2: SNHLY, FYNNEI.

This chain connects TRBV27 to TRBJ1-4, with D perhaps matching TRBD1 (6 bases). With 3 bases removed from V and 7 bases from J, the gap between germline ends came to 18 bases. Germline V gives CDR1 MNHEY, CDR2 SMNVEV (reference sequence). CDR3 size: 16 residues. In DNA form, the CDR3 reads TGTGCCAGCAGTTTTCTGGGGGCAGGTCAAAGTGAAAAACTGTTTTTT. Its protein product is CASSFLGAGQSEKLFF.

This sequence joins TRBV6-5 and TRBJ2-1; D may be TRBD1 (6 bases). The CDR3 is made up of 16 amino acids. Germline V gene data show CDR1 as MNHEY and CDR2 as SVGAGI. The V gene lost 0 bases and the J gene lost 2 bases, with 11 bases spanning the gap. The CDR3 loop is CASSYSTAGAYNEQFF. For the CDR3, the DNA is TGTGCCAGCAGTTACTCGACGGCAGGGGCCTACAATGAGCAGTTCTTC.

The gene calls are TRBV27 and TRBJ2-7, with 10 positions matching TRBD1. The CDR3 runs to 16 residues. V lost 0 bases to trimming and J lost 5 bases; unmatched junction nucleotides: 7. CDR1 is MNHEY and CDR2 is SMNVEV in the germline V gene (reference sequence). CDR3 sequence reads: CASSLSGQGIPHEQYF. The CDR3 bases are TGTGCCAGCAGTTTATCGGGACAGGGGATCCCCCACGAGCAGTACTTC.